The 27 T cell receptor beta chains reported below all come from one sample, sequenced in a study of T-cell reconstitution after alpha-beta-depleted transplantation in children (dated by TCRdb to about 2016). Receptors were amplified or captured by PCR. Sequencing took place on an Illumina HiSeq 2500. Molecular barcoding was employed in the preparation of TCR libraries, with unique molecular identifiers being used to normalize TCRbeta repertoire quantification. The public reads were quality trimmed at Q25 with fastp and then assembled into clones with MiXCR by TCRdb, keeping productive beta chains. Rows with a matching CDR3 protein are joined into one entry that keeps the most common DNA and genes. Present in this sample are 17,000 or so distinct CDR3 sequences, 12% of which were seen just once. Approximately 70% of the sample lies in the top ten. Sample treatment or condition, as interpreted from the label and publication: allogeneic hematopoietic cell transplantation with graft depleted of TCRalphabeta T cells and CD19 B cells.

The sequenced sample was PBMCs, mostly from graft donor cells, obtained 180 days after TCRalphabeta/CD19-depleted stem cell transplant. The receptors originated from a boy less than two years old who had a stem cell transplant for Wiskott-Aldrich syndrome, so the T cells may come from the graft donor.

This clonotype was detected only a few times. This chain joins TRBV7-2 and TRBJ2-7; D uncertain. Trimming left V 0 bases short and J 6 bases short, with 15 bases between. Germline CDR1 and CDR2: SGHTA and FQGNSA. The CDR3 contains 15 residues. In nucleotides, the CDR3 is TGTGCCAGCAGCTTAGCGGGCAGTTCCCTTATCGAGCAGTACTTC. Protein product: CASSLAGSSLIEQYF.

This clonotype has ten or more counts. The chain combines TRBV6-5 with TRBJ2-3; maybe TRBD2 (5 bases). Germline V CDR1 and CDR2: MNHEY, SVGAGI. Trimming left V 6 bases short and J 2 bases short, with 12 bases between. The CDR3 has 14 residues. The CDR3 DNA reads TGTGCCAGCAGACCGGGGTTCTTCACAGATACGCAGTATTTT. Translated, it gives CASRPGFFTDTQYF.

This clonotype was found many times. The genes are TRBV19 and TRBJ1-6; 7 bases are shared with TRBD1. Trimming removed 5 bases from V and 10 bases from J; junction bases left unmatched: 5. The CDR3 totals 13 residues. The germline gives CDR1 LNHDA, CDR2 SQIVND (reference sequence). The chain's CDR3 is CASSADRRSPLHF. The CDR3 nucleotides are TGTGCCAGTAGTGCGGACAGGCGGTCACCCCTCCACTTT.

This clonotype was counted between two and nine times. The chain employs TRBV7-9 and TRBJ1-2; TRBD1 agrees at 10 bases. This CDR3 contains 14 residues. Germline lookup yields CDR1 SEHNR and CDR2 FQNEAQ (reference sequence). The V segment lost 5 bases and the J segment 8 bases; nucleotides outside the gene matches: 8. This chain's CDR3 is CASSPGQGMGGYTF. The DNA for the CDR3 is TGTGCCAGCAGCCCGGGACAGGGGATGGGGGGCTACACCTTC.

This clonotype came up many times. This chain uses TRBV7-9 with TRBJ2-3; possibly TRBD1 for D (5 bases). The germline CDR1 and CDR2 sequences are SEHNR and FQNEAQ (reference sequence). The CDR3 loop spans 16 amino acids. V lost 1 base and J 3 bases, leaving 14 bases between the germline ends. CDR3 loop: CASSLGAGSGTDTQYF. The CDR3 nucleotides read TGTGCCAGCAGCTTAGGTGCAGGCTCAGGGACAGATACGCAGTATTTT.

This chain uses TRBV5-1 with TRBJ1-3, with 11 positions matching TRBD1. The CDR3 has 18 residues. The J segment lost 2 bases and the V segment lost 3 bases, leaving 10 bases of the junction unmatched. Germline loops: CDR1 SGHRS, CDR2 YFSETQ. CDR3 nucleotides: TGCGCCAGCAGCTACGGACAGGGGGCAGCACGGCCTGGAAACACCATATATTTT. Protein product: CASSYGQGAARPGNTIYF. The variable domain in full, completed from reference TRBV5-1 and TRBJ1-3, reads KAGVTQTPRYLIKTRGQQVTLSCSPISGHRSVSWYQQTPGQGLQFLFEYFSETQRNKGNFPGRFSGRQFSNSRSEMNVSTLELGDSALYLCASSYGQGAARPGNTIYFGEGSWLTVV.

This clonotype appeared a few times. This chain connects TRBV5-1 to TRBJ2-7; TRBD2 matches 9 bases. Germline CDR1 reads SGHRS; CDR2 reads YFSETQ. This CDR3 spans 15 amino acids. Losses at the gene ends were 1 base for V and 4 bases for J; bases not matched to a gene: 6. The CDR3 DNA sequence: TGCGCCAGCAGCTTGTTGGTAGCGGGAGATTACGAGCAGTACTTC. This encodes CASSLLVAGDYEQYF.

This rearrangement joins TRBV15 to TRBJ2-1; possible D gene TRBD2, 5 bases. Trimming took off 8 bases at V and 0 bases at J, with 11 bases between the two ends. Germline values: CDR1 LNHNV, CDR2 YYDKDF (reference sequence). There are 14 residues in the CDR3. CDR3 bases: TGTGCCACCGAGGGTACGTACTCCTACAATGAGCAGTTCTTC. Translating gives CATEGTYSYNEQFF.

This clonotype was counted many times. The chain recombines TRBV5-1 with TRBJ2-5; TRBD2 aligns across 8 bases. Germline V gives CDR1 SGHRS, CDR2 YFSETQ. There are 14 residues in the CDR3. Losses at the gene ends were 2 bases for V and 2 bases for J; bases not matched to a gene: 2. CDR3 nucleotide sequence: TGCGCCAGCAGCTTAGGACTAGCTCAAGAGACCCAGTACTTC. As protein: CASSLGLAQETQYF.

This clonotype was picked up a small number of times. The genes are TRBV20-1 and TRBJ2-7, with 8 positions matching TRBD2. Germline V CDR1 and CDR2: DFQATT, SNEGSKA (reference sequence). The CDR3 consists of 12 residues. V trimming: 5 bases; J trimming: 5 bases; junction bases outside the gene matches: 5. CDR3 in amino acids: CSAGREGHEQYF. For the CDR3, the DNA is TGCAGTGCTGGACGGGAGGGCCACGAGCAGTACTTC.

The sample holds a few counts of this clonotype. The V and J genes are TRBV30 and TRBJ1-3, with 9 nucleotides matching TRBD1. Trimming at V came to 3 bases and at J to 6 bases, leaving 12 bases not matched to a gene. This CDR3 is 16 amino acids long. CDR1 is GTSNPN, CDR2 SVGIG, per germline (reference sequence). CDR3 DNA sequence: TGTGCCTGGAGCAGGAAACCGGGACAGGGTGAAAACACCATATATTTT. Amino acid sequence: CAWSRKPGQGENTIYF.

This clonotype occurred many times. The chain links TRBV7-9 to TRBJ2-1; D call uncertain. This CDR3 is 17 amino acids long. Trimming removed 1 base at V and 0 bases at J, with 13 bases between. The germline V gene encodes CDR1 SEHNR and CDR2 FQNEAQ (reference sequence). The CDR3 loop is CASSLVSKILSYNEQFF. The CDR3, as DNA: TGTGCCAGCAGCTTAGTCAGCAAAATCCTCTCCTACAATGAGCAGTTCTTC.

This clonotype was counted ten times or more. The V gene is TRBV20-1, the J gene TRBJ1-1; tentative D call: TRBD1 (6 bases). V was pared by 3 bases and J by 7 bases, with 12 bases between. Looked up from germline, CDR1 is DFQATT and CDR2 is SNEGSKA (reference sequence). This CDR3 has 12 amino acids. CDR3 in amino acids: CSASRGTLEAFF. The CDR3 DNA reads as TGCAGTGCTAGTAGGGGGACACTTGAAGCTTTCTTT.

This clonotype showed up many times. The chain recombines TRBV3-1 with TRBJ2-3; D is unresolved. This CDR3 is built from 14 residues. Germline assignment: CDR1 LGHDT and CDR2 YNNKEL (reference sequence). The V end was cut by 1 base, the J end by 3 bases, with 8 bases between. The CDR3 sequence: CASSQGSGTDTQYF. DNA for the CDR3: TGTGCCAGCAGCCAAGGATCTGGTACAGATACGCAGTATTTT.

The J gene is TRBJ1-6, the V gene TRBV27, with D unresolved. The CDR3 sequence is 16 residues long. Germline CDR1 is MNHEY and CDR2 is SMNVEV (reference sequence). V was cut by 5 bases and J by 7 bases, with 18 bases left in between. Here the CDR3 DNA reads TGTGCCAGCAGTGGGTTTAAAGCCCTCGAGAATTCACCCCTCCACTTT. Its translation is CASSGFKALENSPLHF.

The V gene is TRBV12-3 or TRBV12-4, the J gene TRBJ1-5, with D tentatively TRBD1 (6 bases). The germline V and J ends were trimmed by 2 bases and 5 bases, with 10 bases remaining between them. The CDR3 has 14 amino acids. CDR3 residues: CASSLRQGHQPQHF. As DNA, the CDR3 is TGTGCCAGCAGTTTAAGGCAGGGGCATCAGCCCCAGCATTTT.

The chain couples TRBV6-5 to TRBJ2-5; D possibly corresponds to TRBD2 (7 bases). The germline V gene encodes CDR1 MNHEY and CDR2 SVGAGI. Trimming removed 3 bases at V and 5 bases at J, with 13 bases between. The CDR3 spans 14 residues. CDR3 sequence reads: CASSYSGGGETQYF. The DNA for the CDR3 is TGTGCCAGCAGTTATTCGGGGGGCGGGGAGACCCAGTACTTC.

This clonotype was seen a few times. The chain joins TRBV6-2 or TRBV6-3 to TRBJ2-7, with 8 positions matching TRBD1. J gave up 5 bases and V 2 bases, and 17 bases lay outside the gene matches. Germline values: CDR1 MNHEY, CDR2 SVGEGT. The CDR3 consists of 18 residues. This chain's CDR3 is CASSYPFPRTGQVNEQYF. CDR3 DNA sequence: TGTGCCAGCAGTTACCCCTTCCCTCGGACAGGGCAGGTAAACGAGCAGTACTTC.

This clonotype was seen repeatedly, ten times or more. The J gene is TRBJ1-1, the V gene TRBV5-1, with a tentative D call TRBD1 (5 bases). The CDR3 contains 20 residues. Germline assignment: CDR1 SGHRS and CDR2 YFSETQ. With 2 bases removed from V and 1 base from J, the gap between germline ends came to 27 bases. CDR3 sequence: CASSFVKGAGPFIRNTEAFF. In nucleotides, the CDR3 is TGCGCCAGCAGCTTCGTAAAAGGGGCAGGGCCGTTCATAAGGAACACTGAAGCTTTCTTT.

At least ten counts were recorded for this clonotype. The V gene is TRBV5-1, the J gene TRBJ2-7; 9 nucleotides line up with TRBD1. Germline V CDR1 and CDR2: SGHRS, YFSETQ. CDR3 length equals 13 residues. Germline trimming cut 5 bases from V and 5 bases from J; bases unmatched to any gene: 5. The CDR3 sequence: CASSKGQGDEQYF. The CDR3 DNA reads TGCGCCAGCAGTAAGGGACAGGGCGACGAGCAGTACTTC.

V gene TRBV10-1 combines with J gene TRBJ2-7; D may be TRBD1 (6 bases). The CDR3 runs 14 residues. In germline, CDR1 is WNHNN, CDR2 SYGVQD (reference sequence). V shed 5 bases and J shed 4 bases, with 15 bases lying between them. The CDR3 region is CASSRRTEGYEQYF. The CDR3 bases are TGCGCCAGCAGTCGCAGGACAGAGGGGTACGAGCAGTACTTC.

This chain connects TRBV25-1 to TRBJ2-5; TRBD1 or TRBD2 may be the D gene (5 bases each). Trimming stripped 6 bases from V and 1 base from J, with 9 bases between. Germline CDR1 reads MGHDK; CDR2 reads SYGVNS. The CDR3 contains 13 residues. CDR3 sequence: CASRRDLQETQYF. The CDR3 coding sequence is TGTGCCAGCAGAAGGGACCTCCAAGAGACCCAGTACTTC. Drawing the rest from reference TRBV25-1 and TRBJ2-5, the complete variable domain is EADIYQTPRYLVIGTGKKITLECSQTMGHDKMYWYQQDPGMELHLIHYSYGVNSTEKGDLSSESTVSRIRTEHFPLTLESARPSHTSQYLCASRRDLQETQYFGPGTRLLVL.

The J gene is TRBJ1-2, the V gene TRBV7-9; 12 bases line up with TRBD1. Germline lookup yields CDR1 SEHNR and CDR2 FQNEAQ (reference sequence). The CDR3 extends over 15 amino acids. With 5 bases clipped from V and 7 bases from J, the junction kept 8 bases outside the gene matches. CDR3 amino acids: CASSARDRGRGGYTF. In nucleotides, the CDR3 is TGTGCCAGCAGCGCCCGGGACAGGGGGCGCGGTGGCTACACCTTC.

This clonotype occurred many times. This chain links TRBV2 with TRBJ2-7, with 7 bases aligning to TRBD1. V was clipped by 4 bases and J by 2 bases; unmatched bases: 14. The CDR3 is 17 residues long. Germline V gene data show CDR1 as SNHLY and CDR2 as FYNNEI. The CDR3 DNA follows: TGTGCCAGCAGTGTTGGTTATGGACGACAGGGAACCTACGAGCAGTACTTC. Translation gives CASSVGYGRQGTYEQYF.

The table lists this clonotype with a few counts. The chain carries TRBV6-1 and TRBJ2-7; the D gene is possibly TRBD1 (5 bases). V lost 6 bases to trimming and J lost 4 bases, with 16 bases between them. This CDR3 is 14 amino acids long. The germline V gene has CDR1 MNHNS and CDR2 SASEGT. The CDR3 is CASSPKAGRYEQYF. CDR3 in DNA: TGTGCCAGCAGCCCGAAGGCAGGGCGGTACGAGCAGTACTTC.

This clonotype showed up just a few times. The V and J genes are TRBV2 and TRBJ2-7, with TRBD1 matching 8 bases. The CDR3 has 13 amino acids. The V and J ends lost 8 bases and 4 bases, in that order; junction bases with no gene match: 7. Germline-derived CDR1 and CDR2 are SNHLY and FYNNEI. The CDR3 protein is CASWRTGRYEQYF. The CDR3 region has the DNA TGTGCCAGCTGGCGGACAGGGCGGTACGAGCAGTACTTC.

The chain recombines TRBV7-9 with TRBJ2-1; the match to TRBD2 covers 10 bases. The V segment lost 5 bases and the J segment 4 bases; nucleotides outside the gene matches: 8. The CDR3 is 16 amino acids. The germline gives CDR1 SEHNR, CDR2 FQNEAQ (reference sequence). CDR3 nucleotides: TGTGCCAGCAGCCTAGGACAGGGACTAGCGTACAATGAGCAGTTCTTC. Residues: CASSLGQGLAYNEQFF.